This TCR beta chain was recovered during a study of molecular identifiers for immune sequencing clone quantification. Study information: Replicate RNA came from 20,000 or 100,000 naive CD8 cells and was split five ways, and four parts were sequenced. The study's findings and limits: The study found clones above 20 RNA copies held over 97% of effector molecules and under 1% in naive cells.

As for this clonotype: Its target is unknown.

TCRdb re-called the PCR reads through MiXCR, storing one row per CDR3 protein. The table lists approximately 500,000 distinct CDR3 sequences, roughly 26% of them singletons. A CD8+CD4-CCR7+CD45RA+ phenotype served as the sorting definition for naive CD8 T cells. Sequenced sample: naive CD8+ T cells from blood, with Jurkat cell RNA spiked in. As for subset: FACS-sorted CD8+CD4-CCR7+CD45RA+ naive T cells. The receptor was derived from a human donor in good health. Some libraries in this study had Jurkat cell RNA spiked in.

CDR3 sequence reads: CASSTSGAGELFF. Here the CDR3 DNA reads TGTGCCAGCTCGACTAGCGGCGCCGGGGAGCTGTTTTTT. V gene TRBV2 combines with J gene TRBJ2-2; 9 bases align to TRBD2. The CDR3 extends over 13 amino acids. Germline V gene sequence: CDR1 SNHLY, CDR2 FYNNEI. V was pared by 8 bases and J by 6 bases, with 4 bases of the junction left unmatched.